A single sample is the source of the 16 T cell receptor beta chains below, sequenced in a study of T cell responses to AZD1222 COVID-19 vaccine. The table came from immunoSEQ multiplex PCR; TCRdb's copy has only in-frame clones and leaves some out. The sample holds about 140,000 clones; around 93% are singletons and the top ten take roughly 3.6%. The source was peripheral blood, collected 28 days after the second AZD1222 dose. These receptor sequences come from an adult who received the AZD1222 COVID-19 vaccine.

This chain joins TRBV19 and TRBJ2-6; D is uncertain. This CDR3 has 12 amino acids. V was clipped by 8 bases and J by 2 bases, with 4 bases between them. CDR1 is LNHDA, CDR2 SQIVND, per germline (reference sequence). The CDR3 coding sequence is TGTGCCAGTGCCCCTGGGGCCAACGTCCTGACTTTC. It translates to CASAPGANVLTF.

The rearrangement joins TRBV9 to TRBJ2-1; D unresolved. Trimming took off 0 bases at V and 6 bases at J, with 7 bases between the two ends. CDR3 size: 13 residues. Germline CDR1 SGDLS, CDR2 YYNGEE. CDR3 region: CASSVGHFNEQFF. For the CDR3, the DNA is TGTGCCAGCAGCGTAGGACATTTCAATGAGCAGTTCTTC.

This rearrangement joins TRBV19 to TRBJ1-5; D is ambiguous. Looked up from germline, CDR1 is LNHDA and CDR2 is SQIVND (reference sequence). The V and J ends lost 6 bases and 7 bases respectively, with 13 bases between them. The CDR3 spans 13 residues. This CDR3 reads CASRDPGGQPQHF. The CDR3 nucleotides are TGTGCCAGTAGGGACCCCGGAGGGCAGCCCCAGCATTTT.

This clone has only one observation. The chain combines TRBV13 with TRBJ1-3; D gene unclear. Trimming stripped 1 base from V and 7 bases from J, with 14 bases between. There are 15 residues in the CDR3. The germline CDR1 and CDR2 sequences are PRHDT and FYEKMQ (reference sequence). CDR3 nucleotides: TGTGCCAGCAGCTTAGCCCCTGGGAGGGCCAACACCATATATTTT. Residues: CASSLAPGRANTIYF.

The chain uses TRBV7-2 and TRBJ1-2; possible D gene TRBD1, 5 bases. Per germline, CDR1 SGHTA and CDR2 FQGNSA. The V and J ends lost 1 base and 6 bases respectively, with 15 bases between them. This CDR3 has 15 amino acids. This chain's CDR3 is CASSLDISGTDGYTF. CDR3 bases: TGTGCCAGCAGCTTAGACATTTCTGGGACCGATGGCTACACCTTC. Drawing the rest from reference TRBV7-2 and TRBJ1-2, the complete variable domain is GAGVSQSPSNKVTEKGKDVELRCDPISGHTALYWYRQSLGQGLEFLIYFQGNSAPDKSGLPSDRFSAERTGGSVSTLTIQRTQQEDSAVYLCASSLDISGTDGYTFGSGTRLTVV.

The rearrangement uses TRBV3-1 (or the pseudogene TRBV3-2) and TRBJ2-7; D not resolved. V dropped 0 bases and J dropped 7 bases, with 7 bases sitting between them. Per the germline V gene, CDR1 is LGHDT and CDR2 is YNNKEL (reference sequence). This CDR3 has 12 amino acids. CDR3 DNA sequence: TGTGCCAGCAGCCAAGAGAACCGGGAGCAGTACTTC. This encodes CASSQENREQYF.

This clone was counted only a few times. This chain's CDR3 is CASSLVGGKFHEQYF. CDR3 DNA: TGTGCCAGCAGCTTGGTAGGGGGCAAATTCCACGAGCAGTACTTC. V is TRBV5-6 and J is TRBJ2-7; 7 bases are shared with TRBD1. The CDR3 is 15 amino acids. Trimming took 0 bases from V and 5 from J; bases not matched to a gene: 8. The germline V gene has CDR1 SGHDT and CDR2 YYEEEE.

This sequence joins TRBV5-6 and TRBJ2-7; D perhaps matches TRBD2 (6 bases). This CDR3 has 15 amino acids. V was cut by 3 bases and J by 6 bases, with 19 bases left in between. Germline V gives CDR1 SGHDT, CDR2 YYEEEE. The CDR3 region is CASSSAGTWAVEQYF. CDR3 sequence (DNA): TGTGCCAGCAGCTCTGCGGGGACGTGGGCGGTCGAGCAGTACTTC.

This chain connects TRBV12-3 or TRBV12-4 to TRBJ2-3; D gene ambiguous. V was cut by 6 bases and J by 6 bases, with 10 bases left in between. The CDR3 is 12 residues long. CDR3 amino acids: CASSPVGDTQYF. CDR3 bases: TGTGCCAGCAGCCCGGTTGGCGATACGCAGTATTTT.

In regard to this clone: One junction end does not reproduce the germline sequence, and a read error may be involved. The V and J genes are TRBV5-6 and TRBJ1-1, with 8 bases fitting TRBD1. Germline-derived CDR1 and CDR2 are SGHDT and YYEEEE. This CDR3 is built from 12 residues. The CDR3 sequence: CASSWFRDRLLF. For the CDR3, the DNA is TGTGCCAGCAGCTGGTTCCGGGACAGGTTGCTCTTT.

This chain uses TRBV4-1 with TRBJ2-5, with 8 bases lining up with TRBD1. Trimming cost V 1 base and J 5 bases; bases outside gene matches: 6. The CDR3 length is 15 residues. Germline-derived CDR1 and CDR2 are MGHRA and YSYEKL. CDR3 in amino acids: CASSQGPDRAETQYF. CDR3 nucleotides: TGCGCCAGCAGCCAAGGCCCGGACAGGGCCGAGACCCAGTACTTC.

The V call is TRBV24-1, the J call TRBJ2-1; 7 nucleotides agree with TRBD2. The CDR3 is 12 residues long. The V gene end was trimmed by 9 bases and the J gene end by 5 bases; junction bases not matched to a gene: 3. Germline loops: CDR1 KGHDR, CDR2 SFDVKD. CDR3 nucleotide sequence: TGTGCCACCGGGACTATCAACAATGAGCAGTTCTTC. Its protein is CATGTINNEQFF.

This chain's CDR3 is CASSKGLAGGFDEQYF. The CDR3 DNA is TGTGCCAGCAGCAAGGGACTAGCGGGAGGGTTCGACGAGCAGTACTTC. V is TRBV7-9 and J is TRBJ2-7, with 16 bases lining up with TRBD2. The trim removed 5 bases at V and 5 bases at J, leaving 6 bases unmatched. Germline CDR1 and CDR2: SEHNR and FQNEAQ (reference sequence). This CDR3 has 16 amino acids. Using reference TRBV7-9 and TRBJ2-7 for the parts outside the CDR3, the full variable domain is DTGVSQNPRHKITKRGQNVTFRCDPISEHNRLYWYRQTLGQGPEFLTYFQNEAQLEKSRLLSDRFSAERPKGSFSTLEIQRTEQGDSAMYLCASSKGLAGGFDEQYFGPGTRLTVT.

The rearrangement links TRBV6-5 to TRBJ2-7; D uncertain. The CDR3 has 14 residues. Deletions cut 6 bases from V and 4 bases from J, with 16 bases between. The germline gives CDR1 MNHEY, CDR2 SVGAGI. CDR3 bases: TGTGCCAGCAGCCTTTCAGAAGATCATTACGAGCAGTACTTC. This translates into CASSLSEDHYEQYF.

The rearrangement links TRBV7-9 to TRBJ1-2; D not certain. Trimming removed 7 bases at V and 5 bases at J, with 14 bases between. From germline, CDR1 is SEHNR and CDR2 FQNEAQ (reference sequence). CDR3 size: 13 residues. As DNA, the CDR3 is TGTGCCAGCACCCTCCCCACTGAGTATGGCTACACCTTC. Translation: CASTLPTEYGYTF.

The chain is built from TRBV7-9 and TRBJ1-3, with D maybe TRBD1 (6 bases). This CDR3 comprises 13 residues. Germline V gives CDR1 SEHNR, CDR2 FQNEAQ (reference sequence). V was cut by 8 bases and J by 2 bases, with 10 bases left in between. Written as DNA, the CDR3 is TGTGCCAGCTTGGGGGGGCCTGGAAACACCATATATTTT. This gives the protein CASLGGPGNTIYF. The full variable domain, completed using reference TRBV7-9 and TRBJ1-3, is DTGVSQNPRHKITKRGQNVTFRCDPISEHNRLYWYRQTLGQGPEFLTYFQNEAQLEKSRLLSDRFSAERPKGSFSTLEIQRTEQGDSAMYLCASLGGPGNTIYFGEGSWLTVV.